The T cell receptor beta chain described here comes from a study of T cell responses to AZD1222 COVID-19 vaccine. Study-wide findings and caveats: Seropositive at baseline were only six AZD1222 recipients. There were vaccine-associated CD4 TCRs across spike, dominant at 160-218 and 743-854. Unmutated variant regions are reportedly targeted by nearly half of spike-specific TCRs. Scientists sampled the repertoires only once the peak T cell response had passed.

This CDR3 comprises 14 residues. Trimming shortened V by 0 bases and J by 8 bases, and 11 bases separated the two germline ends. Germline loops: CDR1 SEHNR, CDR2 FQNEAQ (reference sequence). A note on this clone: The antigen remains undetermined.

Data came from immunoSEQ multiplex PCR; TCRdb stores just in-frame clones and leaves some out. This table has around 140,000 clones, 93% appearing once. The V gene is TRBV7-9, the J gene TRBJ2-1, with D possibly matching TRBD2 (5 bases). The TCR was taken from an adult in good health. The material was peripheral blood, obtained on day 0 of AZD1222 vaccination. For the CDR3, the DNA is TGTGCCAGCAGCTTAGCTGTGATCGGGGATGAGCAGTTCTTC. As protein: CASSLAVIGDEQFF. Full variable domain (missing parts from reference TRBV7-9 and TRBJ2-1): DTGVSQNPRHKITKRGQNVTFRCDPISEHNRLYWYRQTLGQGPEFLTYFQNEAQLEKSRLLSDRFSAERPKGSFSTLEIQRTEQGDSAMYLCASSLAVIGDEQFFGPGTRLTVL.